The rows below give T cell receptor beta chains drawn from one sample of a study of cytomegalovirus exposure and HLA in healthy donors. Clones were sequenced by immunoSEQ multiplex PCR, and TCRdb holds only the in-frame ones, with some missing. The table has roughly 66,000 clones, more than 75% seen once. The sequencing sample was made of PBMCs. Receptor source: a man between 18 and 35 years old in good health and CMV-seropositive. Each CDR3 is given with its conserved first and last residue. The D gene is left open where the match is weak. A clone size is listed for some rows: how often the clone was seen (once, few, many), or a class if it is expanded.

size | D | J | V | DNA | CDR3
few | TRBD2 | TRBJ2-1 | TRBV10-1 | TGCGCCAGCAGTACCGGGACTAGCGGGAGGGTGGATGAGCAGTTCTTC | CASSTGTSGRVDEQFF
. | TRBD1 | TRBJ2-7 | TRBV7-6 | TGTGCCAGCAGCTTACGGGATGAGGGGGCGGCACTATGGGGTTACGAGCAGTACTTC | CASSLRDEGAALWGYEQYF
. | TRBD1 | TRBJ2-7 | TRBV27 | TGTGCCAGCAGGATGGACAGGGCACTCTCCGAGCAGTACTTC | CASRMDRALSEQYF
. | . | TRBJ2-5 | TRBV1 | TGCACCAGCAGGGGTCGGACTAGCCCTCTGCGGGAGACCCAGTACTTC | CTSRGRTSPLRETQYF
. | TRBD1 | TRBJ1-1 | TRBV14 | TGTGCCAGCAGCCGGTACAGGGGTTACACTGAAGCTTTCTTT | CASSRYRGYTEAFF
once | . | TRBJ2-1 | TRBV6-5 | TGTGCCAGCAGCTATGACGTAGGAGCTGAGCAGTTCTTC | CASSYDVGAEQFF
. | . | TRBJ1-5 | TRBV5-4 | TGTGCCAGCAGCTTGGGGGCTTCCGATCAGCCCCAGCATTTT | CASSLGASDQPQHF
. | TRBD2 | TRBJ2-3 | TRBV4-1 | TGCGCCAGCAGCTCCAGATGGGCTAGCGGGGGCACAGATACGCAGTATTTT | CASSSRWASGGTDTQYF
. | . | TRBJ1-2 | TRBV6-1 | TGTGCCAGCAGTGAACTGGCAGGGAGGACTGGCTACACCTTC | CASSELAGRTGYTF
. | . | TRBJ1-1 | TRBV6-1 | TGTGCCAGCAGGGAACAGGGGAACACTGAAGCTTTCTTT | CASREQGNTEAFF
. | . | TRBJ2-5 | TRBV6-5 | TGTGCCAGCAGTTACTCTAACGGCCTAGTAGAGACCCAGTACTTC | CASSYSNGLVETQYF
. | . | TRBJ1-3 | TRBV5-4 | TGTGCCAGCAGCCTCAGGGGTGGATCTGGAAACACCATATATTTT | CASSLRGGSGNTIYF
. | . | TRBJ1-6 | TRBV30 | TGTGCCTGGAGTGTACAGTCCTATAATTCACCCCTCCACTTT | CAWSVQSYNSPLHF
. | . | TRBJ1-2 | TRBV30 | TGTGCCTGGAGTAGAGTCCCGGACAGTCGTGGCTACACCTTC | CAWSRVPDSRGYTF
. | . | TRBJ1-6 | TRBV9 | TGTGCCAGCAGCGTAGCAGGGTTGGATAATTCACCCCTCCACTTT | CASSVAGLDNSPLHF
. | TRBD1 | TRBJ1-2 | TRBV30 | TGTGCCTGGGGGCGGGACAGGCTCTATGGCTACACCTTC | CAWGRDRLYGYTF
. | . | TRBJ2-6 | TRBV30 | TGTGCCTGGAGTGCGGGCTCTGGGGCCAACGTCCTGACTTTC | CAWSAGSGANVLTF
. | . | TRBJ2-3 | TRBV2 | TGTGCCAGCGGGGGGAGGACTAACACAGATACGCAGTATTTT | CASGGRTNTDTQYF
few | . | TRBJ1-1 | TRBV27 | TGTGCCAGCAGTCCCGTTACAGGGAACACTGAAGCTTTCTTT | CASSPVTGNTEAFF
. | TRBD2 | TRBJ2-5 | TRBV6-5 | TGTGCCAGCAGTTGGAGCGGGGGGTCCCAAGAGACCCAGTACTTC | CASSWSGGSQETQYF
. | TRBD1 | TRBJ1-1 | TRBV25-1 | TGTGCCAGCAGTGCGACAGGGGAGCCTGAAGCTTTCTTT | CASSATGEPEAFF
. | . | TRBJ1-1 | TRBV30 | TGTGCCTGGAATGAGGGGGCTGAAGCTTTCTTT | CAWNEGAEAFF
. | . | TRBJ1-1 | TRBV30 | TGTGCCTGGAGTGCAGGGAATATCCGGGGGAAACTGGTCACTGAAGCTTTCTTT | CAWSAGNIRGKLVTEAFF
. | TRBD1 | TRBJ2-1 | TRBV9 | TGTGCCAGCAGCGGAGGACAGGGAGACAATGAGCAGTTCTTC | CASSGGQGDNEQFF
few | . | TRBJ1-5 | TRBV6-5 | TGTGCCAGCAGTTACTCCGAGGAGGGGCAGCCCCAGCATTTT | CASSYSEEGQPQHF
. | TRBD1 | TRBJ2-2 | TRBV2 | TGTGCCAGCAGTGTTTCGGGGCCCGGGACAGGGAACACCGGGGAGCTGTTTTTT | CASSVSGPGTGNTGELFF
once | TRBD2 | TRBJ2-3 | TRBV30 | TGTGCCTGGAGTGTTGCGGGGGGCACAGATACGCAGTATTTT | CAWSVAGGTDTQYF
. | . | TRBJ1-1 | TRBV6-5 | TGTGCCAGCAGAATTCAGGGTGACACTGAAGCTTTCTTT | CASRIQGDTEAFF
. | . | TRBJ1-2 | TRBV6-5 | TGTGCCAGCAGTTACGGGGGCCTCGGGGGGCTTGGCTACACCTTC | CASSYGGLGGLGYTF
. | . | TRBJ2-6 | TRBV7-2 | TGTGCCAGCAGCTTATACAGCTCTGGGGCCAACGTCCTGACTTTC | CASSLYSSGANVLTF
. | TRBD2 | TRBJ2-5 | TRBV7-2 | TGTGCCAGCAGCCCAAGACTAGCGGGGGGCCAAGAGACCCAGTACTTC | CASSPRLAGGQETQYF
. | . | TRBJ2-3 | TRBV30 | TGTGCCTGGAGTGTTCAGGGCGGATTTAGCACAGATACGCAGTATTTT | CAWSVQGGFSTDTQYF
. | . | TRBJ1-2 | TRBV21-1 | TGTGCCAACTCTACCCCGGGACAGCCGTTGGGGTACACCTTC | CANSTPGQPLGYTF
few | . | TRBJ1-5 | TRBV30 | TGTGCCTGGAGTGAAAATAGTACTCCCCAGCATTTT | CAWSENSTPQHF